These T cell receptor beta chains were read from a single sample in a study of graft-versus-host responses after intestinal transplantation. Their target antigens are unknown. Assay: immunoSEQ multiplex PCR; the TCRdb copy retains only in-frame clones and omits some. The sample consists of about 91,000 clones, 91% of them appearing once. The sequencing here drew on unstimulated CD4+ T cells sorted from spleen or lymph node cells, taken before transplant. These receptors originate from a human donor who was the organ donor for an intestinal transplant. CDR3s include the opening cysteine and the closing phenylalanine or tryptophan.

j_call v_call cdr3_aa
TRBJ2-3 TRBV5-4 CASSLQRGGADTQYF
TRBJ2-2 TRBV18 CASSPWSTGELFF
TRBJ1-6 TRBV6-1 CASSESGGIGSPLHF
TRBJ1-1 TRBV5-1 CASRAAVSNTEAFF
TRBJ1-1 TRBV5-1 CASSPGQQPEAFF
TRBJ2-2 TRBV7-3 CASSLQGANTGELFF
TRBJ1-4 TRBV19 CASGPTGTNEKLFF
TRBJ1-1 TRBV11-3 CASSFTLMGGTEAFF
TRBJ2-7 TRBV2 CASSEAWLNFSPSYEQYF
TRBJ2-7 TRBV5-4 CASSSSRDSLYYEQYF
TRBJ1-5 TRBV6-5 CASSLESRNQPQHF
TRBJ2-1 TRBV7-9 CASRLLSEQFF
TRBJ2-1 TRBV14 CASSHISEQFF
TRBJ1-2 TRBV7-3 CASSLIDFGSLNGYTF
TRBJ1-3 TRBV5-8 CASSSLRSSGNTIYF
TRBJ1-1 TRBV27 CASSFNRNTEAFF
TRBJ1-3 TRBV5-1 CASSPNVGGLGNTIYF
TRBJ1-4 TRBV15 CATSRGAGGEKLFF
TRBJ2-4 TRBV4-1 CASSRAELRYDIQYF
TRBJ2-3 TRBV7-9 CASSPQGAGTDTQYF
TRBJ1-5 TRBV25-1 CASSEYGRDNQPQHF
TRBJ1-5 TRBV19 CASSIQGRVHQPQHF
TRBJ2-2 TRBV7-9 CASSLARDRYTGELFF
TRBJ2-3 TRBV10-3 CATTPGAPSTDTQYF
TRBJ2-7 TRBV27 CASSPTFRGSSYEQYF